The 8 T cell receptor beta chains reported below all come from one sample, sequenced in a study of molecular identifiers for immune sequencing clone quantification. TCRdb processed the PCR reads anew with MiXCR; each CDR3 protein has one entry. The sample has about 630,000 distinct CDR3 sequences, 25% seen once. Sequenced material: naive CD8+ T cells from blood, with Jurkat cell RNA spiked in. Subset here: FACS-sorted CD8+CD4-CCR7+CD45RA+ naive T cells. The receptors stem from a human donor in good health. Some libraries in this study had Jurkat cell RNA spiked in.

This clonotype was counted a single time. At one boundary the junction diverges from the germline segment, which might be a read error. The CDR3 region has the DNA TGTGCCAGCAGTTCCGGGACAGTTTTTGAAAGACTGTTATTT. This encodes CASSSGTVFERLLF. This rearrangement joins TRBV7-8 to TRBJ1-4; the match to TRBD1 covers 7 bases. Germline V gene sequence: CDR1 SGHVS, CDR2 FQNEAQ. The CDR3 is made up of 14 amino acids.

This clonotype occurred many times. The V gene is TRBV6-5, the J gene TRBJ1-1; D not resolved. CDR3 length equals 14 residues. Germline V CDR1 and CDR2: MNHEY, SVGAGI. Between the trimmed V and J ends, which lost 2 bases and 8 bases, there was a span of 15 bases. The CDR3 is CASSYGGGLTEAFF. The CDR3 coding sequence is TGTGCCAGCAGTTACGGAGGTGGGCTTACGGAAGCTTTCTTT.

This clonotype was counted at least ten times. CDR3 bases: TGTGCCAGCAGCCACGGGACCAACTACAATGAGCAGTTCTTC. It translates to CASSHGTNYNEQFF. The chain carries TRBV13 and TRBJ2-1; D is perhaps TRBD1 or TRBD2 (5 bases each). Per the germline V gene, CDR1 is PRHDT and CDR2 is FYEKMQ (reference sequence). The V end was cut by 5 bases, the J end by 3 bases, with 11 bases between. There are 14 residues in the CDR3.

This clonotype came up a few times. This sequence joins TRBV27 and TRBJ2-7; D might be TRBD1 or TRBD2, each matching 5 bases. The germline V and J ends were trimmed by 8 bases and 3 bases, with 17 bases remaining between them. CDR1 is MNHEY, CDR2 SMNVEV, per germline (reference sequence). This CDR3 spans 14 amino acids. The CDR3 sequence: CASAYSDGGYEQYF. The CDR3 bases are TGTGCCAGCGCCTACTCGGATGGGGGCTACGAGCAGTACTTC.

This clonotype was observed a handful of times. This rearrangement joins TRBV11-3 to TRBJ2-1; D gene unclear. The germline V and J ends were trimmed by 4 bases and 7 bases, with 8 bases remaining between them. This CDR3 spans 12 amino acids. Germline assignment: CDR1 SGHNT and CDR2 YENEEA. This CDR3 is CASSSLTNEQFF. The CDR3 DNA sequence: TGTGCCAGCAGCTCCCTTACAAATGAGCAGTTCTTC.

This clonotype was detected ten times or more. V is TRBV25-1 and J is TRBJ2-7; D could derive from TRBD1 or TRBD2 (5 bases each). This CDR3 has 13 amino acids. Trimming took off 4 bases at V and 2 bases at J, with 9 bases between the two ends. Germline CDR1 reads MGHDK; CDR2 reads SYGVNS. In nucleotides, the CDR3 is TGTGCCAGCAGTGCAGGGAGCACCTACGAGCAGTACTTC. Amino acid sequence: CASSAGSTYEQYF.

The chain has TRBV7-2 and TRBJ2-1; D remains unclear. The CDR3 length is 15 residues. The germline V gene has CDR1 SGHTA and CDR2 FQGNSA. Trimming took off 8 bases at V and 0 bases at J, with 14 bases between the two ends. The CDR3 DNA is TGTGCCAGCTTAGGGCCCCAAATCTCCTACAATGAGCAGTTCTTC. It translates to CASLGPQISYNEQFF.

This clonotype was counted a few times. The J gene is TRBJ2-1, the V gene TRBV5-4; 9 bases agree with TRBD2. This CDR3 has 15 residues. The V segment lost 2 bases and the J segment 10 bases; nucleotides outside the gene matches: 10. Germline V CDR1 and CDR2: SGHNT, YYREEE (reference sequence). The CDR3 bases are TGTGCCAGCAGCTTCAGATTAGCGGGAGTACGAGAGCAGTTCTTC. It encodes CASSFRLAGVREQFF.